The 7 T cell receptor beta chains given below trace back to one sample, sequenced in a study of blood T cell repertoires in COVID-19 (dated by TCRdb to the early 2020s). Library construction relied on the immunoSEQ multiplex PCR assay. Here the immuneACCESS table is served through TCRdb, limited to in-frame sequences with V and J called. Missing clones are a known gap in these copies; in checked studies unresolved V genes cover under half, and the rest lacks a known reason. Counted in this sample were approximately 69,000 clones; over 65% of them appeared once. The ten largest clones represent roughly 18% of the sample. Sequencing input: peripheral blood. These TCRs come from a woman of 80 years or more with acute or convalescent COVID-19.

This clone was observed once. The rearrangement joins TRBV11-2 to TRBJ1-1, with TRBD1 matching 7 bases. CDR1 and CDR2 from the germline V gene are SGHAT and FQNNGV. The V segment lost 5 bases and the J segment 4 bases; nucleotides outside the gene matches: 7. CDR3 length: 14 residues. The CDR3 bases are TGTGCCAGCAGCCGCGACAGGGCGAGCACTGAAGCTTTCTTT. Encoded protein: CASSRDRASTEAFF.

The rearrangement uses TRBV21-1 and TRBJ1-1. TRBV21-1 is a recognized pseudogene. The CDR3 covers 16 residues. As DNA, the CDR3 is TGTGCCAGCAGCAAAGGGGAGGGGCCCATGAACACTGAAGCTTTCTTT. It specifies CASSKGEGPMNTEAFF.

A single count supports this clone. The CDR3, as DNA: TGTGCCAGCAGTGTTACAACCGGGGAGCTGTTTTTT. Protein: CASSVTTGELFF. The chain employs TRBV25-1 and TRBJ2-2, with D hard to call. The V and J ends lost 4 bases and 5 bases respectively, with 5 bases between them. The CDR3 runs to 12 residues. Per germline, CDR1 MGHDK and CDR2 SYGVNS.

This chain links TRBV27 with TRBJ2-3; 7 bases line up with TRBD1. This CDR3 contains 13 residues. V was pared by 6 bases and J by 4 bases, with 4 bases of the junction left unmatched. CDR1 is MNHEY, CDR2 SMNVEV, per germline (reference sequence). The CDR3 DNA is TGTGCCAGCAGAGACAGGGTCCCAGATACGCAGTATTTT. It is translated as CASRDRVPDTQYF.

This rearrangement joins TRBV5-1 to TRBJ1-2; D remains unclear. The V gene's germline CDR1 is SGHRS and CDR2 YFSETQ. The CDR3 sequence is 14 residues long. The V end lost 0 bases, the J end lost 8 bases, and 14 bases lay between the germline ends. CDR3 sequence (DNA): TGCGCCAGCAGCTTGGAGTCCGGGTTAGGAGGCTACACCTTC. It encodes CASSLESGLGGYTF.

The V call is TRBV19, the J call TRBJ2-3; 9 bases map to TRBD2. The CDR3 sequence is 16 residues long. Trimming cost V 4 bases and J 2 bases; bases outside gene matches: 7. Germline V CDR1 and CDR2: LNHDA, SQIVND (reference sequence). The CDR3 reads CASSSRLAGNTDTQYF. The CDR3 region has the DNA TGTGCCAGTAGTAGTCGGCTAGCGGGAAACACAGATACGCAGTATTTT.

This chain links TRBV30 with TRBJ1-5, with TRBD1 identical over 7 bases. The length of the CDR3 is 14 residues. Per the germline V gene, CDR1 is GTSNPN and CDR2 is SVGIG (reference sequence). Trimming cost V 4 bases and J 6 bases; bases outside gene matches: 9. The chain's CDR3 is CAWKNPGGGQPQHF. In nucleotides, the CDR3 is TGTGCCTGGAAGAACCCAGGGGGAGGTCAGCCCCAGCATTTT. Full variable domain (missing parts from reference TRBV30 and TRBJ1-5): SQTIHQWPATLVQPVGSPLSLECTVEGTSNPNLYWYRQAAGRGLQLLFYSVGIGQISSEVPQNLSASRPQDRQFILSSKKLLLSDSGFYLCAWKNPGGGQPQHFGDGTRLSIL.